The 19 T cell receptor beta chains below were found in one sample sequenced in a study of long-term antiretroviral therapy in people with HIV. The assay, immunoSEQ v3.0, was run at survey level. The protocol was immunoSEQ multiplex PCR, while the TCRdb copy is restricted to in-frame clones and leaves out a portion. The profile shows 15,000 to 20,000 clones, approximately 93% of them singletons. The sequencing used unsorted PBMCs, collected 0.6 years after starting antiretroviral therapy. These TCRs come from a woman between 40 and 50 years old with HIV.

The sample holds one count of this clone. CDR3: CASSSTSYNSPLHF. CDR3 coding DNA: TGTGCCAGCAGCTCAACCTCGTATAATTCACCCCTCCACTTT. The J gene is TRBJ1-6, the V gene TRBV5-4; D unclear. The CDR3 has 14 amino acids. Trimming took off 3 bases at V and 4 bases at J, with 8 bases between the two ends. Germline V gene sequence: CDR1 SGHNT, CDR2 YYREEE (reference sequence).

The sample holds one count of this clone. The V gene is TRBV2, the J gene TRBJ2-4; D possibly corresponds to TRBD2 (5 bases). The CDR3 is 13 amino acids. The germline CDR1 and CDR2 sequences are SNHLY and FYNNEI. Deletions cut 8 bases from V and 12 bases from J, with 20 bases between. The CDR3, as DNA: TGTGCCAGCGAAGAGGGCCTCGCACCCGGTCAGTACTTC. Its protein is CASEEGLAPGQYF.

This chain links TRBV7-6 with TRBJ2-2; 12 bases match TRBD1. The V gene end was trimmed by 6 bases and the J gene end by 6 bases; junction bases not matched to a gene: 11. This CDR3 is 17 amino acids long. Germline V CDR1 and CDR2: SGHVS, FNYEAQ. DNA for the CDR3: TGTGCCAGCAGTTTGATCCCGGGACAGGGGGCGGCCGGGGAGCTGTTTTTT. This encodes CASSLIPGQGAAGELFF.

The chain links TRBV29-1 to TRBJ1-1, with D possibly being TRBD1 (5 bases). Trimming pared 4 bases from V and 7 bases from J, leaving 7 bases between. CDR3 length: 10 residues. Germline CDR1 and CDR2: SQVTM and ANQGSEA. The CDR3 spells CSVGDSEAFF. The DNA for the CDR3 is TGCAGCGTTGGAGACAGTGAAGCTTTCTTT.

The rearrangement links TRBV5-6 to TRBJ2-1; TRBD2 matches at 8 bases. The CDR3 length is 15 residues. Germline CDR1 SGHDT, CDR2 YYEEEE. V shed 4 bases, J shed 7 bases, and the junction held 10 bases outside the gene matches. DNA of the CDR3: TGTGCCAGCAGCCTAAGGACTAGCCCACCTAATGAGCAGTTCTTC. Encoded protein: CASSLRTSPPNEQFF.

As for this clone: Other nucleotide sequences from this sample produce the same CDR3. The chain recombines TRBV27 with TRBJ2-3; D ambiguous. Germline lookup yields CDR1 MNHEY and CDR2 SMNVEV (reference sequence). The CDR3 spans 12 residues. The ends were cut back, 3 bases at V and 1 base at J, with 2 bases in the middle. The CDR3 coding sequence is TGTGCCAGCAGTTTGGGCACAGATACGCAGTATTTT. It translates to CASSLGTDTQYF.

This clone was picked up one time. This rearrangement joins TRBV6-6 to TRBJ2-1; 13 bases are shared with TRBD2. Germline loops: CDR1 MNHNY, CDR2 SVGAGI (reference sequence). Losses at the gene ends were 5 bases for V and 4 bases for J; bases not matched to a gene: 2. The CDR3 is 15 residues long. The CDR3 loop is CASSQLAGGYNEQFF. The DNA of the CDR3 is TGTGCCAGCAGTCAACTAGCGGGGGGGTACAATGAGCAGTTCTTC.

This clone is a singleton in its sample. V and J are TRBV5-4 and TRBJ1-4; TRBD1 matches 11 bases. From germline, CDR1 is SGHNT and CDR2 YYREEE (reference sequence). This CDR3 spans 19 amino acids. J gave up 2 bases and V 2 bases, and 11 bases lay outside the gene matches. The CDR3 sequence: CASSFESGQGAATNEKLFF. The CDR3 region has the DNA TGTGCCAGCAGCTTCGAAAGCGGACAGGGGGCAGCCACTAATGAAAAACTGTTTTTT.

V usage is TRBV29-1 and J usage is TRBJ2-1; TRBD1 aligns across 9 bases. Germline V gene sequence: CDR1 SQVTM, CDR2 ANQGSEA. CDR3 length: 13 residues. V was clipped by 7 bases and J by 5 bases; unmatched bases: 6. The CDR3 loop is CSASGQGHNEQFF. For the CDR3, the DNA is TGCAGCGCGTCGGGACAGGGACACAATGAGCAGTTCTTC.

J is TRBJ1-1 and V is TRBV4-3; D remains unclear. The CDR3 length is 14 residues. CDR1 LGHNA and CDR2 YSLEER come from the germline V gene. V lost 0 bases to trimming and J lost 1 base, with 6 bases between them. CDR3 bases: TGCGCCAGCAGCCAAGAAGCAGGGAACACTGAAGCTTTCTTT. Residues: CASSQEAGNTEAFF.

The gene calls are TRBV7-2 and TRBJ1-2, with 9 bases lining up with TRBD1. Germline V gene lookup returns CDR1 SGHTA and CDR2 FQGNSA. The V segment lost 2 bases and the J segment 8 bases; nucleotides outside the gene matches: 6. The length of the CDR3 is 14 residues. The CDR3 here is CASSLRDRAWGYTF. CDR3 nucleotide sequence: TGTGCCAGCAGCTTAAGGGACAGGGCGTGGGGCTACACCTTC. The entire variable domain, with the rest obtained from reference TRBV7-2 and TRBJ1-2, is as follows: GAGVSQSPSNKVTEKGKDVELRCDPISGHTALYWYRQSLGQGLEFLIYFQGNSAPDKSGLPSDRFSAERTGGSVSTLTIQRTQQEDSAVYLCASSLRDRAWGYTFGSGTRLTVV.

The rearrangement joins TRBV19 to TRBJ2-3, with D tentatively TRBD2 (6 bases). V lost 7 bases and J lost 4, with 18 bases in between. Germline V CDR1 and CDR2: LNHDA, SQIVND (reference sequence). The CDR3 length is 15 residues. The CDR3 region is CASTSPGTFSDTQYF. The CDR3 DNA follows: TGTGCCAGTACCTCTCCCGGGACTTTCTCAGATACGCAGTATTTT.

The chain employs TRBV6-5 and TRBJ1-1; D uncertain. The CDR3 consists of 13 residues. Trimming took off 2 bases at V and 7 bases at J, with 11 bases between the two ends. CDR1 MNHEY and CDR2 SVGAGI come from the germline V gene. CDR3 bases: TGTGCCAGCAGTTACGCGACGGGGATTGAAGCTTTCTTT. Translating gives CASSYATGIEAFF.

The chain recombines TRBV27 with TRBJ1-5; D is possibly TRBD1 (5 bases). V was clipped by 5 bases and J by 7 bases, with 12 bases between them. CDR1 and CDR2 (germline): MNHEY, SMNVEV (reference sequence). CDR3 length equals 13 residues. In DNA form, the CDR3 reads TGTGCCAGCAGTCGAGGGGAGGGACAGCCCCAGCATTTT. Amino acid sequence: CASSRGEGQPQHF.

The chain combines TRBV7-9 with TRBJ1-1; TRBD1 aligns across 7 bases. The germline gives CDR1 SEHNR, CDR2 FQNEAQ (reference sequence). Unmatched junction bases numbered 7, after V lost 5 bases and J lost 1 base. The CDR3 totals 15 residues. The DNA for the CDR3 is TGTGCCAGCAGCCCCCAGGGGGGGTCGAACACTGAAGCTTTCTTT. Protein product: CASSPQGGSNTEAFF. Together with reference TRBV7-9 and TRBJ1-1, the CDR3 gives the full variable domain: DTGVSQNPRHKITKRGQNVTFRCDPISEHNRLYWYRQTLGQGPEFLTYFQNEAQLEKSRLLSDRFSAERPKGSFSTLEIQRTEQGDSAMYLCASSPQGGSNTEAFFGQGTRLTVV.

CDR3 sequence reads: CASSQRQGTTYEQYF. In DNA form, the CDR3 reads TGTGCCAGCAGCCAAAGGCAGGGGACGACCTACGAGCAGTACTTC. The rearrangement links TRBV14 to TRBJ2-7; D possibly corresponds to TRBD1 (6 bases). Trimming took 2 bases from V and 2 from J, leaving 13 bases between them. The CDR3 extends over 15 amino acids. Germline V gene lookup returns CDR1 SGHDN and CDR2 FVKESK.

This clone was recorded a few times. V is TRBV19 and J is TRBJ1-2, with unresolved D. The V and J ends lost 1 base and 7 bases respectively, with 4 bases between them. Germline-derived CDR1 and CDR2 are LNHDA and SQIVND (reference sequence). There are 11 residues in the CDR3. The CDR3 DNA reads TGTGCCAGTAGTATAGGGGGTGGCTACACCTTC. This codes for CASSIGGGYTF.

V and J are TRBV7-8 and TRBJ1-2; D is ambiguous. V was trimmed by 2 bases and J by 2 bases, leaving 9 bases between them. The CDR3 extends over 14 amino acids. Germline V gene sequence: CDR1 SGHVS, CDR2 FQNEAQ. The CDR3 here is CASSLNGQNYGYTF. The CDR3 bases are TGTGCCAGCAGCTTAAATGGGCAGAACTATGGCTACACCTTC.

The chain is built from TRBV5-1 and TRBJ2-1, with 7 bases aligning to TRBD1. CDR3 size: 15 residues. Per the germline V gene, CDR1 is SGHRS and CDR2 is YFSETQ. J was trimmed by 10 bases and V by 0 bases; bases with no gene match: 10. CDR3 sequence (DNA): TGCGCCAGCAGCTTGGATGTATCAGGGGGTAGCGAGCAGTTCTTC. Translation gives CASSLDVSGGSEQFF.